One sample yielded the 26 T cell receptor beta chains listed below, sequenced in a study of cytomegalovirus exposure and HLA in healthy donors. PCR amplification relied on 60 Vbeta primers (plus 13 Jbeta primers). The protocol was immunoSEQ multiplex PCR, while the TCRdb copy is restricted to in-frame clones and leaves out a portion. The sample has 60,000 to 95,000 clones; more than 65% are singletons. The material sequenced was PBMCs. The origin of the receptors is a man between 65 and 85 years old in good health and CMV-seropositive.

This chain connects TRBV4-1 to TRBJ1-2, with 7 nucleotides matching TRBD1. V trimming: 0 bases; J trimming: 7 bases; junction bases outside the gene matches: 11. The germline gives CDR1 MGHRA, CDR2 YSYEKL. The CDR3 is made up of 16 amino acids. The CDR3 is CASSQDRWGDRRGYTF. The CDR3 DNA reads TGCGCCAGCAGCCAAGATCGGTGGGGGGACAGACGTGGCTACACCTTC.

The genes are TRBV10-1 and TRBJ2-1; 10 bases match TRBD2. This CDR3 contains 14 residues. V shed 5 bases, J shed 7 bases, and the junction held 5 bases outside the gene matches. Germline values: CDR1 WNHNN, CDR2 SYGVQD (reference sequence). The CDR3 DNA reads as TGCGCCAGCAGTTTGGGACTAGCGCAAAATGAGCAGTTCTTC. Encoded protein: CASSLGLAQNEQFF.

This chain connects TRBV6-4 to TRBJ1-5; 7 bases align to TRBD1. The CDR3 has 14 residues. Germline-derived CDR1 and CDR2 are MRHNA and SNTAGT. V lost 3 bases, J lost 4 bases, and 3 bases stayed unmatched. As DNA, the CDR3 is TGTGCCAGCAGTGAAGGGGGCGGGAATCAGCCCCAGCATTTT. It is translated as CASSEGGGNQPQHF.

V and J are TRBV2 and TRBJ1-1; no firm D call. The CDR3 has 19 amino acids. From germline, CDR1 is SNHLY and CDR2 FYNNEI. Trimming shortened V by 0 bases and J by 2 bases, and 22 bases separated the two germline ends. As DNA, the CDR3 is TGTGCCAGCAGTGAAGCGGTGGCTGTCCCCGGGGAAGTCAACACTGAAGCTTTCTTT. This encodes CASSEAVAVPGEVNTEAFF. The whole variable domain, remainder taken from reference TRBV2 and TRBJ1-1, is EPEVTQTPSHQVTQMGQEVILRCVPISNHLYFYWYRQILGQKVEFLVSFYNNEISEKSEIFDDQFSVERPDGSNFTLKIRSTKLEDSAMYFCASSEAVAVPGEVNTEAFFGQGTRLTVV.

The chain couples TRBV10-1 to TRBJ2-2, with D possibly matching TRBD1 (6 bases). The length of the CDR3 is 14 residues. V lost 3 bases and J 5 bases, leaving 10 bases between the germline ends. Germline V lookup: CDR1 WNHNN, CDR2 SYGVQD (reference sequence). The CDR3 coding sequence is TGCGCCAGCAGTGAAGGGGGAAGGACCGGGGAGCTGTTTTTT. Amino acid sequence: CASSEGGRTGELFF.

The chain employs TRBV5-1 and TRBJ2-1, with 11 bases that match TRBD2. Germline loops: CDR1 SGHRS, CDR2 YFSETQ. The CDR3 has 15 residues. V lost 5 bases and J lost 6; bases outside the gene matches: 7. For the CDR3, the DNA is TGCGCCAGCAGTCTGACTAGCGGGGAGGTCAATGAGCAGTTCTTC. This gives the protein CASSLTSGEVNEQFF.

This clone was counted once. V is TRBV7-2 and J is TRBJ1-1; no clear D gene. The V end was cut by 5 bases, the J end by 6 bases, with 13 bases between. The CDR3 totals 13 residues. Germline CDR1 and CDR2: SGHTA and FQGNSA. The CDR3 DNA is TGTGCCAGCAGCCCCCGAGGCTTCGCTGAAGCTTTCTTT. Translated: CASSPRGFAEAFF.

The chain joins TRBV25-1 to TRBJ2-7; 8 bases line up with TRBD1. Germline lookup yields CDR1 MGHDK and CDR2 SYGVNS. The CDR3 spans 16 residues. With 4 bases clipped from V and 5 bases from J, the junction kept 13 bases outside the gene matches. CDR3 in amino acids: CASSAHPGRGRDEQYF. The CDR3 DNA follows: TGTGCCAGCAGTGCCCACCCCGGCAGGGGGCGCGACGAGCAGTACTTC.

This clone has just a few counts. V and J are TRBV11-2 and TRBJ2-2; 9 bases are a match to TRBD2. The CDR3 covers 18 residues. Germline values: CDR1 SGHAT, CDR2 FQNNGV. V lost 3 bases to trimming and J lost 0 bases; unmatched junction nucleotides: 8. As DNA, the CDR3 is TGTGCCAGCAGCTTGCGGCTAGCGGGGCTTTCGAACACCGGGGAGCTGTTTTTT. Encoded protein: CASSLRLAGLSNTGELFF.

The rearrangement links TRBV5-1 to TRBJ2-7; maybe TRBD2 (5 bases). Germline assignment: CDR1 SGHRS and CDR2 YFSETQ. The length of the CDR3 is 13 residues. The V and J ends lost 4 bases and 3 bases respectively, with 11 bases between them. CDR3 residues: CASSPGGVYEQYF. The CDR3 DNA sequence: TGCGCCAGCAGCCCCGGAGGTGTCTACGAGCAGTACTTC.

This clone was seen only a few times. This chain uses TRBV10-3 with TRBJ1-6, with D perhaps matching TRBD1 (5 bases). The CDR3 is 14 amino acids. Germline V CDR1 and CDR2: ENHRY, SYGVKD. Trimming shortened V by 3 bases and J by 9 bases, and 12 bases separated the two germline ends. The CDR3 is CAISDSRGSSPLHF. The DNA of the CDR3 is TGTGCCATCAGTGATTCCCGGGGGAGTTCACCCCTCCACTTT.

CDR3 in amino acids: CSVDGQNYGYTF. The DNA of the CDR3 is TGCAGCGTTGATGGGCAGAACTATGGCTACACCTTC. J is TRBJ1-2 and V is TRBV29-1; D remains ambiguous. Trimming cost V 3 bases and J 2 bases, with 7 bases left between them. CDR1 and CDR2 from the germline V gene are SQVTM and ANQGSEA. This CDR3 region has 12 residues.

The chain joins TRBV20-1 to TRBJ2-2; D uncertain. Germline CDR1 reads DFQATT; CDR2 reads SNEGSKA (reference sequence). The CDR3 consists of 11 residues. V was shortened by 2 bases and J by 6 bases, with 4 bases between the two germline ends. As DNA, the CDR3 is TGCAGTGCTAGACAGTCCGGGGAGCTGTTTTTT. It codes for CSARQSGELFF.

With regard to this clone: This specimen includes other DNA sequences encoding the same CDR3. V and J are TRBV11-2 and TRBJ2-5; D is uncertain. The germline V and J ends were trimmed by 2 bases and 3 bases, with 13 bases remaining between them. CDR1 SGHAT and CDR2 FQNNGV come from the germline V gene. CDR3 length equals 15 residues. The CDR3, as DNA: TGTGCCAGCAGCTTACGCCTGGCGGATGAAGAGACCCAGTACTTC. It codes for CASSLRLADEETQYF.

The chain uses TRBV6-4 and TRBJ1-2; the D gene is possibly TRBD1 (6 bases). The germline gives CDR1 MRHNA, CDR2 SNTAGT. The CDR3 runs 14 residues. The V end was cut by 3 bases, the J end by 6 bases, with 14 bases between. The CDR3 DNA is TGTGCCAGCAGTGAGAACCCACAGGGTGATGGCTACACCTTC. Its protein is CASSENPQGDGYTF.

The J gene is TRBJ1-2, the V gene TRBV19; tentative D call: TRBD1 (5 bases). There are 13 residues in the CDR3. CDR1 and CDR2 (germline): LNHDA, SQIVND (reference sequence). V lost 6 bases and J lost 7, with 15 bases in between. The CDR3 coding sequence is TGTGCCAGTAGGGGCCAGGGAGGAGGTGGCTACACCTTC. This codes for CASRGQGGGGYTF.

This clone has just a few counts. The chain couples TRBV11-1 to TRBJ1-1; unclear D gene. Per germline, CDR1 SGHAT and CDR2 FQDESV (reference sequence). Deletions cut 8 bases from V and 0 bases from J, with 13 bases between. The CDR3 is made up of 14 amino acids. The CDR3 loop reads CASSPRVLNTEAFF. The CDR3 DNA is TGTGCCAGCTCACCTCGAGTTTTGAACACTGAAGCTTTCTTT.

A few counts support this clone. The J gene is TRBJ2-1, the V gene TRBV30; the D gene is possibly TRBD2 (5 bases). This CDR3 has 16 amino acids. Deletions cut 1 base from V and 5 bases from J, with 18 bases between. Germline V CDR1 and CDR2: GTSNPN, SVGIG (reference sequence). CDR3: CAWSALGRERDNEQFF. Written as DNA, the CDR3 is TGTGCCTGGAGTGCCCTGGGTCGGGAAAGGGACAATGAGCAGTTCTTC.

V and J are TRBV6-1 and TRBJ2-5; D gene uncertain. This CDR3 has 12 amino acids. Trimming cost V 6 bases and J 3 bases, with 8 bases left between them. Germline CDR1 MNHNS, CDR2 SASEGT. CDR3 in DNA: TGTGCCAGCAGCGTTGAGGAAGAGACCCAGTACTTC. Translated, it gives CASSVEEETQYF.

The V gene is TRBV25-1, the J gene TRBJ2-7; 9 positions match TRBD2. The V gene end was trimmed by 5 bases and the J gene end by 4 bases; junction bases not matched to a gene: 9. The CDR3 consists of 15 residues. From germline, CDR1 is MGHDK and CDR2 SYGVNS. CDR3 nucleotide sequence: TGTGCCAGCAGTACGCGGACTAGCGTGGTATACGAGCAGTACGTC. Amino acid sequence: CASSTRTSVVYEQYV.

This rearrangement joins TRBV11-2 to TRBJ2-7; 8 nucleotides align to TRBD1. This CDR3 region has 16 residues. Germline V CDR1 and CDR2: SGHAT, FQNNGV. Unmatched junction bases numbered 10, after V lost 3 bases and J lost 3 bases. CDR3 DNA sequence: TGTGCCAGCAGCTTCCTAGCCCGGACAGGGAGCTACGAGCAGTACTTC. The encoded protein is CASSFLARTGSYEQYF.

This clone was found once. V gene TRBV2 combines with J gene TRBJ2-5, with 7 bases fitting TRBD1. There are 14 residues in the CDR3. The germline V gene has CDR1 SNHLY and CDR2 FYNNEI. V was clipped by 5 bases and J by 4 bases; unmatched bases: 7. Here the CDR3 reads CASSIIRGRETQYF. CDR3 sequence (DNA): TGTGCCAGCAGTATAATTAGGGGGCGAGAGACCCAGTACTTC. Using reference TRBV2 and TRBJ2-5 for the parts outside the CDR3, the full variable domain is EPEVTQTPSHQVTQMGQEVILRCVPISNHLYFYWYRQILGQKVEFLVSFYNNEISEKSEIFDDQFSVERPDGSNFTLKIRSTKLEDSAMYFCASSIIRGRETQYFGPGTRLLVL.

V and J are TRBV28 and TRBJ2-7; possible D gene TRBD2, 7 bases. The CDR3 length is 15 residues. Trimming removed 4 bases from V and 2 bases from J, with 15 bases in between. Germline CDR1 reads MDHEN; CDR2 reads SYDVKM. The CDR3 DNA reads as TGTGCCAGCAGTTCCTGGAAGGGGGGGACCTACGAGCAGTACTTC. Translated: CASSSWKGGTYEQYF.

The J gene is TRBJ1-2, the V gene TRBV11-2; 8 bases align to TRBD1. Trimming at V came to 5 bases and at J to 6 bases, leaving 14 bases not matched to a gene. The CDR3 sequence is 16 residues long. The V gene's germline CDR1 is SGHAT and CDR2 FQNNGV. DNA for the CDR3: TGTGCCAGCAGCCAATTCCCGGGACAGGAAGAGCATGGCTACACCTTC. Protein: CASSQFPGQEEHGYTF.

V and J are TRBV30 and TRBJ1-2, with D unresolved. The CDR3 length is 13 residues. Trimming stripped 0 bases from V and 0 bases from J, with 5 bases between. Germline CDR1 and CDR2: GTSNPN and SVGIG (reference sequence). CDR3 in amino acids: CAWSVNTNYGYTF. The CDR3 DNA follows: TGTGCCTGGAGTGTAAACACTAACTATGGCTACACCTTC.

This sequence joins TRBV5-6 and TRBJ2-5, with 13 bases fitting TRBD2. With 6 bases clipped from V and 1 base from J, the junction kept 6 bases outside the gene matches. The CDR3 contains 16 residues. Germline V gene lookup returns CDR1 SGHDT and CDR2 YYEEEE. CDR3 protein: CASTVGLAGVQETQYF. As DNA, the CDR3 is TGTGCCAGCACCGTCGGACTAGCGGGGGTCCAAGAGACCCAGTACTTC.